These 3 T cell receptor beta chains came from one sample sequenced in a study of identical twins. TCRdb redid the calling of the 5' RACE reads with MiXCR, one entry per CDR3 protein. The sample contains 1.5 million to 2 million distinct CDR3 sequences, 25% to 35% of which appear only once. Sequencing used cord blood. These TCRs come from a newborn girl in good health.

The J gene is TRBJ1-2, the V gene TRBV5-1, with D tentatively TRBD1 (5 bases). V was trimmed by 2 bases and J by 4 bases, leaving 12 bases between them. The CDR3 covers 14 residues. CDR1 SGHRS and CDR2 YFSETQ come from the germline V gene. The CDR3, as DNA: TGCGCCAGCAGCTTAGACAGTCAGGCCTATGGCTACACCTTC. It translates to CASSLDSQAYGYTF. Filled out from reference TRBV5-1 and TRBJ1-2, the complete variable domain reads KAGVTQTPRYLIKTRGQQVTLSCSPISGHRSVSWYQQTPGQGLQFLFEYFSETQRNKGNFPGRFSGRQFSNSRSEMNVSTLELGDSALYLCASSLDSQAYGYTFGSGTRLTVV.

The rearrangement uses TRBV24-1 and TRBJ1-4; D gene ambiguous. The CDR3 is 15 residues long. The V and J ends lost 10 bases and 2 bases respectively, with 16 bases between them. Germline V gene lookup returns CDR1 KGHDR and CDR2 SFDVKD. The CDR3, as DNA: TGTGCCACTAAAAGACCCCCGAGGACTAATGAAAAACTGTTTTTT. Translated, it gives CATKRPPRTNEKLFF.

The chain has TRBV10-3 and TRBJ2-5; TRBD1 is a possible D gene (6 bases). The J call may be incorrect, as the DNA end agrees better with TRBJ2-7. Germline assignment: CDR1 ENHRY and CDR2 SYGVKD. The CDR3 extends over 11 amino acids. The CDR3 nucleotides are TGTGCCATCAGTTCGACAGGCGAGCAGTACTTC. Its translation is CAISSTGEQYF.